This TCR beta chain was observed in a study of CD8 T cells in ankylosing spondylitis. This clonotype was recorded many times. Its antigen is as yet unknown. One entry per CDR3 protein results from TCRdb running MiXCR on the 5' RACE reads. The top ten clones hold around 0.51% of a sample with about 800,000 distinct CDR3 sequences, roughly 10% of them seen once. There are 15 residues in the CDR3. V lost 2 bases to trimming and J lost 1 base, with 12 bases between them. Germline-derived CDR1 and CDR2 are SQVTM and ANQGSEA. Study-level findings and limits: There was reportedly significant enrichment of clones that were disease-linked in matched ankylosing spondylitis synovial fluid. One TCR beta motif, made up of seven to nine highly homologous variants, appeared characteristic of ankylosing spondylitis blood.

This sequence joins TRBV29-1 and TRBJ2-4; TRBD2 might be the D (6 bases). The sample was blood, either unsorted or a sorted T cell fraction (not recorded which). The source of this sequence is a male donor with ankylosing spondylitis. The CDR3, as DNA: TGCAGCGTTGAACCCTACGGGAGTGCCAAAAACATTCAGTACTTC. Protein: CSVEPYGSAKNIQYF.